This record looks at one TCR beta chain sequence and its context. This specimen belongs to a study of radiation and T cells in renal cell carcinoma. The time point denotes: baseline pretreatment blood. The treatment was: 15 Gy SBRT to primary tumor, nephrectomy 4 weeks later. TCRdb's table, derived via immunoSEQ multiplex PCR, lists solely in-frame clones and lacks some. The top ten hold 7% to 9% of the sample, which has around 94,000 clones, approximately 86% seen once. The trim removed 0 bases at V and 3 bases at J, leaving 3 bases unmatched. Germline V gives CDR1 SGDLS, CDR2 YYNGEE. The CDR3 extends over 15 amino acids.

The TCR originated in a man between 50 and 59 years old with renal cell carcinoma. The sample was blood, taken from a patient whose treatment included radiotherapy and nephrectomy. The chain uses TRBV9 and TRBJ1-1, with 9 bases that match TRBD1. The CDR3 DNA follows: TGTGCCAGCAGCGTAGCAGGACAGGGGTACACTGAAGCTTTCTTT. Translation gives CASSVAGQGYTEAFF.